This TCR beta chain is from a study of blood T cell repertoires in COVID-19. Across the whole study: Samples taken during acute and convalescent COVID-19 were collected in the United States, Italy and Spain. Sources were T cells, B-cell-depleted T cells, or PBMCs; the material itself was cDNA or gDNA.

Original data processing: Nucleated cell counts were estimated from reference gene primer amplification. The assay was immunoSEQ multiplex PCR, and TCRdb's table has in-frame clones only and misses some. V and J calls and clone size follow that table, whereas D and trimming were derived from the DNA. The sample has more than 200,000 clones; 88% are singletons. The V end was cut by 2 bases, the J end by 4 bases, with 11 bases between. This CDR3 spans 14 amino acids. Germline lookup yields CDR1 KGHSH and CDR2 LQKENI. The sequencing sample was made of peripheral blood. The source is a human donor in a cohort sampled during active COVID-19. The chain is built from TRBV18 and TRBJ1-2; D remains unclear. The CDR3 nucleotides are TGTGCCAGCTCACCAGAAAGAGTGTCCTATGGCTACACCTTC. It encodes CASSPERVSYGYTF.